Following are 21 T cell receptor beta chains from one sample sequenced in a study of blood T cell repertoires in COVID-19. Libraries were prepared by immunoSEQ multiplex PCR; TCRdb keeps only in-frame clonotypes and omits some of them. The profile shows about 83,000 clones, 70% to 90% of them singletons. The specimen was peripheral blood. All receptors come from a woman aged 80 or over with acute or convalescent COVID-19.

The V gene is TRBV19, the J gene TRBJ1-1; D remains ambiguous. Trimming left V 4 bases short and J 1 base short, with 10 bases between. There are 14 residues in the CDR3. Per germline, CDR1 LNHDA and CDR2 SQIVND (reference sequence). CDR3 residues: CASSNAQTNTEAFF. The CDR3 nucleotides read TGTGCCAGTAGTAATGCACAGACGAACACTGAAGCTTTCTTT.

Only one count was recorded for this clone. This chain joins TRBV2 and TRBJ1-1; D remains ambiguous. The germline V gene has CDR1 SNHLY and CDR2 FYNNEI. The V end lost 1 base, the J end lost 0 bases, and 12 bases lay between the germline ends. The CDR3 extends over 16 amino acids. Here the CDR3 DNA reads TGTGCCAGCAGTGAAGAACTCCCCGGTATGAACACTGAAGCTTTCTTT. Protein: CASSEELPGMNTEAFF.

Turning to this clone: A junction end diverges from the germline sequence, so it may reflect a read error. V usage is TRBV7-7 and J usage is TRBJ1-3, with D perhaps TRBD1 (6 bases). CDR3 size: 15 residues. Germline V CDR1 and CDR2: SSHAT, FNYEAQ (reference sequence). CDR3 sequence reads: CASSSGHNSGNTIYF. DNA of the CDR3: TGTGCTAGCAGCTCGGGACACAACTCTGGAAACACCATATATTTT.

The rearrangement uses TRBV11-2 and TRBJ2-6, with 7 bases that match TRBD1. The length of the CDR3 is 15 residues. Germline CDR1 and CDR2: SGHAT and FQNNGV. After removal of 5 bases from V and 2 bases from J, the junction contained 3 bases not matched to a gene. The CDR3 here is CASSQGQPGANVLTF. The CDR3 bases are TGTGCCAGCAGCCAGGGACAGCCTGGGGCCAACGTCCTGACTTTC.

The table lists this clone with many counts. This chain connects TRBV18 to TRBJ2-2, with 9 bases identical to TRBD1. V lost 4 bases, J lost 1 base, and 4 bases stayed unmatched. The CDR3 is 16 residues long. CDR1 is KGHSH and CDR2 is LQKENI in the germline V gene. Here the CDR3 reads CASSQRQGENTGELFF. CDR3 coding DNA: TGTGCCAGCTCACAACGACAGGGGGAGAACACCGGGGAGCTGTTTTTT.

Note on this clone: The junction differs from germline at one of its ends, possibly a read error. The chain couples TRBV4-2 to TRBJ2-7, with a weak D call TRBD1 (6 bases). This CDR3 region has 15 residues. Germline CDR1 LGHNA, CDR2 YNFKEQ. CDR3 sequence: CASSPRDIAPYGQYF. The CDR3 region has the DNA TGTGCCAGCAGCCCAAGGGACATTGCTCCCTACGGGCAGTACTTC.

About this clone: This sample also contains other DNA sequences that code for the same CDR3. The genes are TRBV4-3 and TRBJ2-1; TRBD1 matches 7 bases. The CDR3 is 13 residues long. The V gene's germline CDR1 is LGHNA and CDR2 YSLEER. V lost 0 bases to trimming and J lost 8 bases; unmatched junction nucleotides: 1. CDR3 nucleotide sequence: TGCGCCAGCAGCCAAGAAGGGGGCCATGAGCAGTTCTTC. Translation gives CASSQEGGHEQFF.

By share, this clone ranks as medium-sized. This sequence joins TRBV5-4 and TRBJ1-3, with D possibly matching TRBD1 (6 bases). Per the germline V gene, CDR1 is SGHNT and CDR2 is YYREEE (reference sequence). The CDR3 is 14 residues long. Trimming cost V 2 bases and J 3 bases, with 9 bases left between them. The CDR3: CASSFGGHGNTIYF. The CDR3 coding sequence is TGTGCCAGCAGCTTCGGGGGGCATGGAAACACCATATATTTT.

The chain has TRBV18 and TRBJ1-2, with TRBD1 as a possible D gene (5 bases). The germline gives CDR1 KGHSH, CDR2 LQKENI. V shed 4 bases and J shed 0 bases, with 6 bases lying between them. The CDR3 extends over 13 amino acids. This CDR3 is CASSQDTNYGYTF. The CDR3 nucleotides are TGTGCCAGCTCACAGGACACTAACTATGGCTACACCTTC.

J is TRBJ1-6 and V is TRBV27; D is ambiguous. Trimming took 7 bases from V and 2 from J, leaving 9 bases between them. CDR3 size: 14 residues. Germline V CDR1 and CDR2: MNHEY, SMNVEV (reference sequence). The CDR3 nucleotides read TGTGCCAGCAAAGATACGGCCTATAATTCACCCCTCCACTTT. This codes for CASKDTAYNSPLHF.

The CDR3 DNA follows: TGTGCCAGCAGTTACAGGGAGGCAGGCAATGGCTACACCTTC. This gives the protein CASSYREAGNGYTF. This chain uses TRBV6-5 with TRBJ1-2; D not resolved. V dropped 2 bases and J dropped 6 bases, with 13 bases sitting between them. Looked up from germline, CDR1 is MNHEY and CDR2 is SVGAGI. The CDR3 has 14 residues.

The chain is built from TRBV19 and TRBJ2-7; possible D gene TRBD1, 5 bases. The CDR3 sequence is 11 residues long. The germline gives CDR1 LNHDA, CDR2 SQIVND (reference sequence). The ends were cut back, 7 bases at V and 5 bases at J, with 9 bases in the middle. This CDR3 reads CASKGWNEQYF. In DNA form, the CDR3 reads TGTGCCAGTAAGGGGTGGAACGAGCAGTACTTC.

The chain's CDR3 is CASTISSTVGTQYF. The CDR3 coding sequence is TGTGCCAGTACCATTAGCTCGACAGTTGGGACCCAGTACTTC. The rearrangement uses TRBV19 and TRBJ2-5, with D maybe TRBD1 (5 bases). The CDR3 spans 14 residues. Trimming shortened V by 7 bases and J by 7 bases, and 19 bases separated the two germline ends. Per germline, CDR1 LNHDA and CDR2 SQIVND (reference sequence).

The chain has TRBV27 and TRBJ2-3, with D possibly being TRBD1 (6 bases). The V end lost 5 bases, the J end lost 6 bases, and 18 bases lay between the germline ends. The germline CDR1 and CDR2 sequences are MNHEY and SMNVEV (reference sequence). This CDR3 has 15 amino acids. The CDR3 DNA follows: TGTGCCAGCAGTCCCCAGGGGCCGCCCCGGGATACGCAGTATTTT. It codes for CASSPQGPPRDTQYF.

The chain is built from TRBV4-1 and TRBJ2-1; 12 bases line up with TRBD2. V was clipped by 3 bases and J by 7 bases; unmatched bases: 7. The CDR3 loop spans 16 amino acids. Per germline, CDR1 MGHRA and CDR2 YSYEKL. Here the CDR3 DNA reads TGCGCCAGCAGCCAGGGCCCTAGCGGGGGGGGGAATGAGCAGTTCTTC. Protein product: CASSQGPSGGGNEQFF.

This clone was counted only a few times. The chain recombines TRBV2 with TRBJ1-6; no clear D gene. The CDR3 sequence is 15 residues long. The germline gives CDR1 SNHLY, CDR2 FYNNEI. The V end was cut by 8 bases, the J end by 1 base, with 12 bases between. DNA for the CDR3: TGTGCCAGCCGGGAGGCATTTTCCTATAATTCACCCCTCCACTTT. Encoded protein: CASREAFSYNSPLHF.

The chain recombines TRBV7-2 with TRBJ1-4; 12 bases match TRBD1. The CDR3 has 16 residues. The ends lost 5 bases at V and 11 bases at J; junction bases unmatched: 12. CDR1 SGHTA and CDR2 FQGNSA come from the germline V gene. The CDR3 DNA is TGTGCCAGCAGCCAGGGGGACAGGGGGCGATTTGGGAAACTGTTTTTT. Translated: CASSQGDRGRFGKLFF.

The count of this clone is one. This chain connects TRBV18 to TRBJ2-7; 7 bases match TRBD2. Unmatched junction bases numbered 5, after V lost 0 bases and J lost 0 bases. Germline V lookup: CDR1 KGHSH, CDR2 LQKENI. The CDR3 contains 16 residues. CDR3 in amino acids: CASSPPAGESSYEQYF. CDR3 coding DNA: TGTGCCAGCTCACCACCGGCGGGGGAGAGCTCCTACGAGCAGTACTTC.

This clone has more than one count but fewer than ten. For the CDR3, the DNA is TGTGCCTGGAGCCCGGGACAATGGGGCACTGAAGCTTTCTTT. Its protein is CAWSPGQWGTEAFF. The chain combines TRBV30 with TRBJ1-1; TRBD1 is a possible D gene (6 bases). V lost 3 bases and J lost 4, with 15 bases in between. Germline values: CDR1 GTSNPN, CDR2 SVGIG (reference sequence). This CDR3 is 14 amino acids long.

The chain is built from TRBV15 and TRBJ1-5; tentative D call: TRBD1 (6 bases). Trimming took 5 bases from V and 8 from J, leaving 19 bases between them. CDR3 length: 15 amino acids. Germline V gene lookup returns CDR1 LNHNV and CDR2 YYDKDF (reference sequence). The CDR3: CATSGDNFPGEPQHF. CDR3 coding DNA: TGTGCCACCAGCGGGGACAATTTCCCCGGAGAGCCCCAGCATTTT.

The chain recombines TRBV28 with TRBJ2-1; D may be TRBD2 (5 bases). Germline V lookup: CDR1 MDHEN, CDR2 SYDVKM. V was cut by 2 bases and J by 8 bases, with 13 bases left in between. This CDR3 has 14 amino acids. The CDR3 coding sequence is TGTGCCAGCAGTTTAGACGGGGTAAGGGATGAGCAGTTCTTC. Translation gives CASSLDGVRDEQFF.